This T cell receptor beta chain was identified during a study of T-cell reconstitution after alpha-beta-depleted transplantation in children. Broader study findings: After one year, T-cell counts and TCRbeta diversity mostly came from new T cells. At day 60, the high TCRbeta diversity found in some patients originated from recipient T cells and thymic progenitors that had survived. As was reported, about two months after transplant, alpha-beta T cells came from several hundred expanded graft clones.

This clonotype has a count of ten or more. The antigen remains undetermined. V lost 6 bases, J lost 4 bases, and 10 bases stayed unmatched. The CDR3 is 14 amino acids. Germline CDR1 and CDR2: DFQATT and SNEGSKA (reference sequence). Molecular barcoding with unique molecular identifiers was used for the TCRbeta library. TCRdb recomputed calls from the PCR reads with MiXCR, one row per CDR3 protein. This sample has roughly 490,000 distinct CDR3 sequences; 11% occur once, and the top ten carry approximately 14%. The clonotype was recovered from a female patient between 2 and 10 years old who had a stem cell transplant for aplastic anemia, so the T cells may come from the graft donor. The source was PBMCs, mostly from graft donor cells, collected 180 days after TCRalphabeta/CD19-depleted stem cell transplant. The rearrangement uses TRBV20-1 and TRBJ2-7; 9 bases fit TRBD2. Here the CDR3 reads CSALRAGGRYEQYF. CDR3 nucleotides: TGCAGTGCCCTGAGGGCGGGAGGGAGGTACGAGCAGTACTTC.